These 24 T cell receptor beta chains share one sample of origin, sequenced in a study of Graves' ophthalmopathy and Graves' hyperthyroidism. The authors amplified TCR beta CDR3 regions from RNA transcripts. RT-PCR was first run with HTBI primers, then multiplex PCR in a second round. TCRdb analysed the multiplex PCR reads with MiXCR anew, one entry per CDR3 protein. Of about 1.2 million distinct CDR3 sequences in the sample, less than 45% were seen once. The source material was peripheral blood or thyroid tissue (not recorded which). These TCRs come from an adult man with Graves' hyperthyroidism.

This chain connects TRBV25-1 to TRBJ2-7; no clear D. The V end lost 8 bases, the J end lost 0 bases, and 17 bases lay between the germline ends. This CDR3 is 15 amino acids long. Germline CDR1 reads MGHDK; CDR2 reads SYGVNS. The CDR3 nucleotides are TGTGCCAGCGTTGTCGAGCTTTCTCGCTCCTACGAGCAGTACTTC. It translates to CASVVELSRSYEQYF.

This rearrangement joins TRBV29-1 to TRBJ1-2, with a weak D call TRBD1 (6 bases). Germline assignment: CDR1 SQVTM and CDR2 ANQGSEA. The ends were cut back, 4 bases at V and 8 bases at J, with 17 bases in the middle. This CDR3 has 13 residues. The CDR3 DNA reads as TGCAGCGTTGCTGAGGGAGGGGGGCGGGGCTACACCTTC. This translates into CSVAEGGGRGYTF. Full variable domain (missing parts from reference TRBV29-1 and TRBJ1-2): SAVISQKPSRDICQRGTSLTIQCQVDSQVTMMFWYRQQPGQSLTLIATANQGSEATYESGFVIDKFPISRPNLTFSTLTVSNMSPEDSSIYLCSVAEGGGRGYTFGSGTRLTVV.

This clonotype was seen many times. The chain uses TRBV19 and TRBJ1-1, with 9 bases lining up with TRBD1. V lost 6 bases to trimming and J lost 3 bases; unmatched junction nucleotides: 8. The CDR3 totals 15 residues. Germline V CDR1 and CDR2: LNHDA, SQIVND (reference sequence). The CDR3 is CASRKQGAVDTEAFF. CDR3 in DNA: TGTGCCAGTAGGAAACAGGGGGCTGTCGACACTGAAGCTTTCTTT.

This clonotype has a single count. The V and J genes are TRBV10-3 and TRBJ1-1; a weak D match, TRBD1 (5 bases). Looked up from germline, CDR1 is ENHRY and CDR2 is SYGVKD. Trimming cost V 2 bases and J 1 base, with 11 bases left between them. The CDR3 has 15 residues. CDR3 sequence (DNA): TGTGCCATCAGTGAGGTCCCGGGACCGAACACTGAAGCTTTCTTT. It yields the protein CAISEVPGPNTEAFF.

This clonotype was found many times. The chain employs TRBV29-1 and TRBJ1-2; the D gene is possibly TRBD1 (5 bases). CDR3 length: 12 residues. Germline V gene sequence: CDR1 SQVTM, CDR2 ANQGSEA. The V end lost 2 bases, the J end lost 2 bases, and 6 bases lay between the germline ends. The DNA for the CDR3 is TGCAGCGTTGAACGGGGCAACTATGGCTACACCTTC. Protein product: CSVERGNYGYTF.

This clonotype has only one observation. The junction differs from germline at one of its ends, possibly a read error. As DNA, the CDR3 is TGTGCCAGCAGCTTATCGACTAGCGGGGGTGTGGGCACCGGGGAGCTGTCTTGG. Translation gives CASSLSTSGGVGTGELSW. The rearrangement joins TRBV7-2 to TRBJ2-2; 12 bases are shared with TRBD2. The CDR3 consists of 18 residues. CDR1 SGHTA and CDR2 FQGNSA come from the germline V gene.

As to this clonotype: A junction boundary mismatches the germline segment, possibly from a read error. The chain carries TRBV10-3 and TRBJ2-6; D may be TRBD2 (6 bases). Germline loops: CDR1 ENHRY, CDR2 SYGVKD. CDR3 length: 15 amino acids. The CDR3 loop is CAISEGQSGDNVLTF. DNA of the CDR3: TGTGCCATCAGTGAGGGGCAGTCGGGGGACAACGTCCTGACTTTC.

This clonotype appeared many times. The V gene is TRBV19, the J gene TRBJ2-5; 7 bases are shared with TRBD2. The V gene end was trimmed by 4 bases and the J gene end by 4 bases; junction bases not matched to a gene: 6. The V gene's germline CDR1 is LNHDA and CDR2 SQIVND (reference sequence). The CDR3 is 14 residues long. The CDR3 bases are TGTGCCAGTAGTACAAGACTAGCCGGAGAGACCCAGTACTTC. Protein sequence: CASSTRLAGETQYF.

There are a few counts of this clonotype. CDR3 sequence (DNA): TGTGCCAGCAGCTTAGAATTTCCGGGGGCCGAGCAGTACTTC. Translation: CASSLEFPGAEQYF. V and J are TRBV7-8 and TRBJ2-7; D is perhaps TRBD1 or TRBD2 (6 bases each). The CDR3 is 14 amino acids. Trimming cost V 1 base and J 6 bases, with 13 bases left between them. Germline CDR1 is SGHVS and CDR2 is FQNEAQ.

This clonotype was seen at least ten times. This chain links TRBV29-1 with TRBJ1-2; no clear D gene. V lost 2 bases to trimming and J lost 4 bases, with 11 bases between them. Germline CDR1 is SQVTM and CDR2 is ANQGSEA. The CDR3 is made up of 13 amino acids. CDR3 loop: CSVERLAGYGYTF. The DNA of the CDR3 is TGCAGCGTTGAAAGGCTCGCAGGCTATGGCTACACCTTC.

This clonotype has a count of ten or more. The chain combines TRBV7-8 with TRBJ1-3, with D tentatively TRBD1 (5 bases). V was clipped by 1 base and J by 0 bases, with 16 bases between them. The length of the CDR3 is 18 residues. The germline V gene has CDR1 SGHVS and CDR2 FQNEAQ. The CDR3 here is CASSLGVVGVYSGNTIYF. The CDR3 region has the DNA TGTGCCAGCAGCTTAGGGGTAGTGGGGGTTTACTCTGGAAACACCATATATTTT.

This clonotype was recorded at least ten times. The chain recombines TRBV29-1 with TRBJ1-4, with TRBD1 as a possible D gene (6 bases). CDR3 length: 14 amino acids. The germline V gene encodes CDR1 SQVTM and CDR2 ANQGSEA. V lost 3 bases to trimming and J lost 8 bases, with 16 bases between them. CDR3 coding DNA: TGCAGCGTTGATGGAAGGGGGGCAGGAGAAAAACTGTTTTTT. Translating gives CSVDGRGAGEKLFF.

The V and J genes are TRBV7-9 and TRBJ1-1; the D gene is possibly TRBD1 (5 bases). V lost 5 bases to trimming and J lost 0 bases, with 16 bases between them. The CDR3 is made up of 16 amino acids. Germline V CDR1 and CDR2: SEHNR, FQNEAQ (reference sequence). The CDR3, as DNA: TGTGCCAGCAGCCCCGGGGGGGGACGTATGAACACTGAAGCTTTCTTT. This gives the protein CASSPGGGRMNTEAFF.

This clonotype was observed at least ten times. The chain combines TRBV6-6 with TRBJ1-6; D not certain. The CDR3 runs 15 residues. The V gene's germline CDR1 is MNHNY and CDR2 SVGAGI (reference sequence). Between the trimmed V and J ends, which lost 2 bases and 8 bases, there was a span of 13 bases. DNA for the CDR3: TGTGCCAGCAGTTACGACCAACGGGTTTATTCACCCCTCCACTTT. Amino acids: CASSYDQRVYSPLHF.

This clonotype was seen a few times. The chain uses TRBV5-6 and TRBJ2-7, with TRBD1 identical over 10 bases. The CDR3 spans 14 residues. CDR1 SGHDT and CDR2 YYEEEE come from the germline V gene. The J segment lost 6 bases and the V segment lost 4 bases, leaving 7 bases of the junction unmatched. CDR3 bases: TGTGCCAGCAGCCCGGACAGGGGGTTCAGCGAGCAGTACTTC. As protein: CASSPDRGFSEQYF.

This clonotype was counted at least ten times. The gene calls are TRBV7-8 and TRBJ2-7; 9 nucleotides agree with TRBD1. The CDR3 extends over 14 amino acids. CDR1 and CDR2 (germline): SGHVS, FQNEAQ. The ends lost 2 bases at V and 6 bases at J; junction bases unmatched: 5. CDR3 sequence: CASSLTGGDSEQYF. CDR3 sequence (DNA): TGTGCCAGCAGCTTAACAGGGGGCGATTCCGAGCAGTACTTC.

The chain joins TRBV12-3 or TRBV12-4 to TRBJ2-2; D unresolved. This CDR3 has 13 amino acids. Trimming removed 6 bases from V and 3 bases from J, with 8 bases in between. CDR3: CASRRIDTGELFF. The CDR3 bases are TGTGCCAGCAGGAGGATTGACACCGGGGAGCTGTTTTTT.

Worth noting for this clonotype: One junction end does not reproduce the germline sequence, and a read error may be involved. The chain recombines TRBV9 with TRBJ2-5; TRBD1 matches at 11 bases. From germline, CDR1 is SGDLS and CDR2 YYNGEE. There are 12 residues in the CDR3. CDR3 in amino acids: CASRGTGGTLNF. For the CDR3, the DNA is TGTGCCAGCAGGGGGACAGGGGGGACCCTGAACTTC.

A note on this clonotype: A single base separates this from a much larger clone, so it may be a read error. The rearrangement joins TRBV10-3 to TRBJ2-2, with D possibly TRBD2 on 5 matching bases. CDR3 length equals 13 residues. From germline, CDR1 is ENHRY and CDR2 SYGVKD. The DNA of the CDR3 is TGTGCCGTCAGTTCAGGTCGGGGCGGGGAGCTGTTTTTT. This sequence encodes CAVSSGRGGELFF.

The rearrangement uses TRBV7-2 and TRBJ2-2, with D possibly being TRBD2 (7 bases). The V end was cut by 8 bases, the J end by 0 bases, with 10 bases between. Germline lookup yields CDR1 SGHTA and CDR2 FQGNSA. The CDR3 length is 14 residues. In nucleotides, the CDR3 is TGTGCCAGCGGGGGGGACACGAACACCGGGGAGCTGTTTTTT. It specifies CASGGDTNTGELFF.

The CDR3 loop reads CSATSGSNEETQYF. The DNA for the CDR3 is TGCAGCGCCACTAGCGGGAGCAATGAGGAGACCCAGTACTTC. The chain couples TRBV29-1 to TRBJ2-5, with TRBD2 matching over 11 bases. The V gene end was trimmed by 7 bases and the J gene end by 5 bases; junction bases not matched to a gene: 9. CDR3 length equals 14 residues. In germline, CDR1 is SQVTM, CDR2 ANQGSEA.

The J gene is TRBJ1-6, the V gene TRBV7-8; D unclear. The CDR3 runs to 11 residues. The germline V gene encodes CDR1 SGHVS and CDR2 FQNEAQ. The V and J ends lost 7 bases and 10 bases respectively, with 8 bases between them. Written as DNA, the CDR3 is TGTGCCAGCATCGAGGGATCACCCCTCCACTTT. It yields the protein CASIEGSPLHF.

Many counts were recorded for this clonotype. The chain uses TRBV29-1 and TRBJ2-5, with D perhaps TRBD2 (7 bases). The CDR3 is made up of 15 amino acids. The V gene lost 4 bases and the J gene lost 2 bases, with 17 bases spanning the gap. The germline V gene encodes CDR1 SQVTM and CDR2 ANQGSEA. CDR3 sequence (DNA): TGCAGCGTTGTCCCGCGGGGGCACTCTCAAGAGACCCAGTACTTC. Protein sequence: CSVVPRGHSQETQYF.

With respect to this clonotype: The germline gene is not matched at one end of the junction; a read error may be the cause. The chain combines TRBV7-9 with TRBJ2-7; D perhaps matches TRBD1 (7 bases). In germline, CDR1 is SEHNR, CDR2 FQNEAQ (reference sequence). The CDR3 contains 16 residues. CDR3 nucleotides: TGCGCCAGCAGCCAAGATAGGGCAGGGGGGTCCTACGAGCAGTACTTC. Protein product: CASSQDRAGGSYEQYF.